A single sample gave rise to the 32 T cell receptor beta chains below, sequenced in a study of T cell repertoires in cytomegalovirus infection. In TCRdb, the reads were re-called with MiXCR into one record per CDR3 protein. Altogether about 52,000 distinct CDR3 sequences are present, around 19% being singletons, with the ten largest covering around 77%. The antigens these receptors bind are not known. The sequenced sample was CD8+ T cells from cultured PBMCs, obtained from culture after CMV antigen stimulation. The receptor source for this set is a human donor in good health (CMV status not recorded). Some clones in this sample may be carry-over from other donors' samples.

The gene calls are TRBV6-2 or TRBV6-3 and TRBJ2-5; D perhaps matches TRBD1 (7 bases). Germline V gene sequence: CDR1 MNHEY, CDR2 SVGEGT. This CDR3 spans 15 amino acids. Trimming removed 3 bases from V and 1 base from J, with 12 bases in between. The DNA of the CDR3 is TGTGCCAGCAGTTATTGGAGGGGGCTCCAAGAGACCCAGTACTTC. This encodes CASSYWRGLQETQYF.

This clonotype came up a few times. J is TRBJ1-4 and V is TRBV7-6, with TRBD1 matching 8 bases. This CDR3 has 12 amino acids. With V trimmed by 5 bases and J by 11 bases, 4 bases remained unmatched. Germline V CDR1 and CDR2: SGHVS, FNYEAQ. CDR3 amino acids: CASSLDRDKLFF. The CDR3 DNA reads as TGTGCCAGCAGCCTGGACAGGGACAAACTGTTTTTT.

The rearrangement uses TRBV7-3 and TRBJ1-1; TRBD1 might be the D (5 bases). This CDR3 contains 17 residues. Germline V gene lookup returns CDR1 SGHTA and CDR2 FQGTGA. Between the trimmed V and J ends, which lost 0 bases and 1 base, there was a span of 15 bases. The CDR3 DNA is TGTGCCAGCAGCTTAACAGAAGCCGGGACCGGGAACACTGAAGCTTTCTTT. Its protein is CASSLTEAGTGNTEAFF.

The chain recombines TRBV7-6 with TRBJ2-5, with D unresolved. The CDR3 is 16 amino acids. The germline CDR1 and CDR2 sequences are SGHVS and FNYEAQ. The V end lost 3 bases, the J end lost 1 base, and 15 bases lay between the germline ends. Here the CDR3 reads CASSFRLNNFQETQYF. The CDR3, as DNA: TGTGCCAGCAGCTTTCGGTTAAACAATTTCCAAGAGACCCAGTACTTC. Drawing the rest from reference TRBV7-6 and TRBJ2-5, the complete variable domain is GAGVSQSPRYKVTKRGQDVALRCDPISGHVSLYWYRQALGQGPEFLTYFNYEAQQDKSGLPNDRFSAERPEGSISTLTIQRTEQRDSAMYRCASSFRLNNFQETQYFGPGTRLLVL.

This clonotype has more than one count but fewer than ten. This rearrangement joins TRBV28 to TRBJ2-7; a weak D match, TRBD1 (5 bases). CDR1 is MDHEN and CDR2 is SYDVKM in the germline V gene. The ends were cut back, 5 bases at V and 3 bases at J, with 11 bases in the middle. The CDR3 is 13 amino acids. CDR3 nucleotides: TGTGCCAGCAGTCCTCTGGACATCTACGAGCAGTACTTC. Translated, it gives CASSPLDIYEQYF.

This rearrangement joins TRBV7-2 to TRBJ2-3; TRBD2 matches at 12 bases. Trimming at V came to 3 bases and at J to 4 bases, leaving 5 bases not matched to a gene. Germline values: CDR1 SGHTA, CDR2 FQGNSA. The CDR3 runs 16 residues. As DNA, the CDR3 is TGTGCCAGCAGCTTCGGACTAGCGGGGCTCGCAGATACGCAGTATTTT. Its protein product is CASSFGLAGLADTQYF.

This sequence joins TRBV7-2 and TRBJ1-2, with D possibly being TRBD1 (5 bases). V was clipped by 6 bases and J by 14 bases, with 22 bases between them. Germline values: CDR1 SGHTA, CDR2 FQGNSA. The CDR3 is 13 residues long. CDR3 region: CASSSGTASVRTF. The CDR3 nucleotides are TGTGCCAGCAGTAGCGGGACGGCCTCTGTTAGAACCTTC.

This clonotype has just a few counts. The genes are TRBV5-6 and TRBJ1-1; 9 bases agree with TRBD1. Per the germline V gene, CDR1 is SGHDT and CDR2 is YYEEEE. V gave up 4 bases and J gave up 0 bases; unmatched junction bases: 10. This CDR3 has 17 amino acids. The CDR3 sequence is CASSLRQGEILNTEAFF. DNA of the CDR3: TGTGCCAGCAGCCTTAGACAGGGGGAAATCCTGAACACTGAAGCTTTCTTT.

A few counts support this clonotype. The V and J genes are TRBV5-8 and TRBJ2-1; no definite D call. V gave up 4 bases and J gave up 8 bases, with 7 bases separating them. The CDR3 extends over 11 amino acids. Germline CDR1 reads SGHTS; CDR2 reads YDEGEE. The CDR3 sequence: CASSLSYEQFF. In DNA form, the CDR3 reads TGTGCCAGCAGCCTAAGCTATGAGCAGTTCTTC. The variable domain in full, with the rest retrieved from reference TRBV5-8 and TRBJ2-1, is EAGVTQSPTHLIKTRGQQATLRCSPISGHTSVYWYQQALGLGLQFLLWYDEGEERNRGNFPPRFSGRQFPNYSSELNVNALELEDSALYLCASSLSYEQFFGPGTRLTVL.

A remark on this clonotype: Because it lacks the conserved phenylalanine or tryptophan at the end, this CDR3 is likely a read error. The CDR3 region is CATSWAGPGDTQYL. Written as DNA, the CDR3 is TGTGCCACCTCCTGGGCGGGGCCAGGAGATACGCAGTATTTG. The chain links TRBV7-2 to TRBJ2-3; weak D call: TRBD2 (6 bases). The ends were cut back, 10 bases at V and 5 bases at J, with 19 bases in the middle. CDR3 size: 14 residues. Germline V gives CDR1 SGHTA, CDR2 FQGNSA.

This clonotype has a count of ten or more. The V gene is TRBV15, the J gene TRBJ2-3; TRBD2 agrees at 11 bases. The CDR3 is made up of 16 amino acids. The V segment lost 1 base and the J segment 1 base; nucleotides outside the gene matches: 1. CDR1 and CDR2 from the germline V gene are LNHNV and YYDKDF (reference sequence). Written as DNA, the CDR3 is TGTGCCACCAGCAGAGGACTAGCGGGGCGCACAGATACGCAGTATTTT. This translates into CATSRGLAGRTDTQYF.

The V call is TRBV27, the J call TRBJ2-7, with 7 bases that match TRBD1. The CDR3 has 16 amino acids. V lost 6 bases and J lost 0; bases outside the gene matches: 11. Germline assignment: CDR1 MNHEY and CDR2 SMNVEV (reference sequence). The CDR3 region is CASSLSTGDTSYEQYF. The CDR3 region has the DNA TGTGCCAGCAGCCTGTCCACAGGGGACACCTCCTACGAGCAGTACTTC.

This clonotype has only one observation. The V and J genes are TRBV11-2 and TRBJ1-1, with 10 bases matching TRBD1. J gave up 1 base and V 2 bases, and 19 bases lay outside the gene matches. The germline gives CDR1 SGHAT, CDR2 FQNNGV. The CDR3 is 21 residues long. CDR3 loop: CASSLHMSRSRDRGENTEAFF. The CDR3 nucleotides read TGTGCCAGCAGCTTACACATGTCCCGCTCCCGGGACAGGGGCGAGAACACTGAAGCTTTCTTT.

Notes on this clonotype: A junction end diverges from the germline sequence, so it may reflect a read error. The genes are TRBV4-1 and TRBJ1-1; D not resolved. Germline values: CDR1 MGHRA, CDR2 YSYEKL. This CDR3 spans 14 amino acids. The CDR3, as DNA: TGTGCCAGCAGCCAAGATTCTGAGGACACTGAAGCTTTCTTT. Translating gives CASSQDSEDTEAFF.

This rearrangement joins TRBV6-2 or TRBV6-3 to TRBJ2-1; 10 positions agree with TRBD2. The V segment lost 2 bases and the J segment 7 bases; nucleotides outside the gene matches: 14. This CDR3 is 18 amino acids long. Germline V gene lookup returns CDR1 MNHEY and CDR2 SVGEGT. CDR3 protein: CASSYIGQASGGLNEQFF. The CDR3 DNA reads TGTGCCAGCAGTTACATCGGTCAGGCTAGCGGGGGTTTGAATGAGCAGTTCTTC.

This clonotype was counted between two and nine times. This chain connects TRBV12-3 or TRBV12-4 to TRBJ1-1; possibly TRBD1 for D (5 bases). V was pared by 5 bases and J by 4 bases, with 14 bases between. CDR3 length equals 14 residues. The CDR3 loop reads CASSVLLGGTEAFF. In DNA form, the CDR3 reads TGTGCCAGCAGTGTCCTCCTTGGGGGCACTGAAGCTTTCTTT.

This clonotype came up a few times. The chain's CDR3 is CASSPSSGGGTDTQYF. The CDR3 DNA follows: TGTGCCAGCAGCCCCTCTAGCGGGGGGGGGACAGATACGCAGTATTTT. The chain is built from TRBV7-2 and TRBJ2-3, with 12 bases that match TRBD2. V dropped 5 bases and J dropped 3; count of bases not matched to a gene: 6. Germline lookup yields CDR1 SGHTA and CDR2 FQGNSA. CDR3 length equals 16 residues. Looking up the rest from reference TRBV7-2 and TRBJ2-3 gives the full variable domain: GAGVSQSPSNKVTEKGKDVELRCDPISGHTALYWYRQSLGQGLEFLIYFQGNSAPDKSGLPSDRFSAERTGGSVSTLTIQRTQQEDSAVYLCASSPSSGGGTDTQYFGPGTRLTVL.

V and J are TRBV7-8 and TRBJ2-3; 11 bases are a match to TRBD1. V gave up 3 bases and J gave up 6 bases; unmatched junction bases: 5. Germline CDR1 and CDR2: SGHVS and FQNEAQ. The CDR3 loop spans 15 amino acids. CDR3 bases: TGTGCCAGCAGCTTGCTTTGGGACAGGGGGGATACGCAGTATTTT. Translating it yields CASSLLWDRGDTQYF. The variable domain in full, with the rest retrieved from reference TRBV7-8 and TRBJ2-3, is GAGVSQSPRYKVAKRGQDVALRCDPISGHVSLFWYQQALGQGPEFLTYFQNEAQLDKSGLPSDRFFAERPEGSVSTLKIQRTQQEDSAVYLCASSLLWDRGDTQYFGPGTRLTVL.

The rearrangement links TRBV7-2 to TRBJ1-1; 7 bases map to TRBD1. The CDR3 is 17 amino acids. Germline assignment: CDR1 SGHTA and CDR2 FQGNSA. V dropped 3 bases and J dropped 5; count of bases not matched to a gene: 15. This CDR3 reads CASSFGGWGDRETEAFF. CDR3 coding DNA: TGTGCCAGCAGCTTTGGGGGGTGGGGCGACAGGGAAACTGAAGCTTTCTTT.

The CDR3 DNA reads TGTGCCAGCAGTGACAGCTACAATCAGCCCCAGCATTTT. This codes for CASSDSYNQPQHF. The rearrangement links TRBV12-3 or TRBV12-4 to TRBJ1-5; D is possibly TRBD1 (5 bases). V lost 5 bases and J lost 3, with 8 bases in between. The CDR3 contains 13 residues.

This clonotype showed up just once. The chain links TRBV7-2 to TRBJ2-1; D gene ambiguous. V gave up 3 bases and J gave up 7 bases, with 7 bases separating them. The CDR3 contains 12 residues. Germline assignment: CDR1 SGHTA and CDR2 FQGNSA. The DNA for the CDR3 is TGTGCCAGCAGCTTCCCTCCAAATGAGCAGTTCTTC. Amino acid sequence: CASSFPPNEQFF. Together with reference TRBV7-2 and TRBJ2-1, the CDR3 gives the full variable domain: GAGVSQSPSNKVTEKGKDVELRCDPISGHTALYWYRQSLGQGLEFLIYFQGNSAPDKSGLPSDRFSAERTGGSVSTLTIQRTQQEDSAVYLCASSFPPNEQFFGPGTRLTVL.

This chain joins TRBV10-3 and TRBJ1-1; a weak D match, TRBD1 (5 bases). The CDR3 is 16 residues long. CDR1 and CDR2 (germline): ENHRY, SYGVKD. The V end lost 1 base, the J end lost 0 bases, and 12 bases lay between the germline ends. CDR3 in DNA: TGTGCCATCAGTGAGTTCCCGGGGGAGGTGAACACTGAAGCTTTCTTT. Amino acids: CAISEFPGEVNTEAFF.

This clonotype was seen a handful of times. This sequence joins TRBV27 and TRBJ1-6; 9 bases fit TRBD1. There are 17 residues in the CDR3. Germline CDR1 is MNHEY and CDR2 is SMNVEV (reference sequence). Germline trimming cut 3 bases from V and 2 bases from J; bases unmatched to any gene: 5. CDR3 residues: CASSFYRGLAYNSPLHF. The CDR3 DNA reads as TGTGCCAGCAGTTTCTACAGGGGGCTAGCCTATAATTCACCCCTCCACTTT.

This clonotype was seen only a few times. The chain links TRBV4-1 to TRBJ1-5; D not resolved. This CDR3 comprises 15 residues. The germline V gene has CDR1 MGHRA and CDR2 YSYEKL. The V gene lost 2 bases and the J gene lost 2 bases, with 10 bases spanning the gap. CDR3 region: CASSQIGDGNQPQHF. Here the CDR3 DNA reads TGCGCCAGCAGCCAAATAGGCGACGGCAATCAGCCCCAGCATTTT.

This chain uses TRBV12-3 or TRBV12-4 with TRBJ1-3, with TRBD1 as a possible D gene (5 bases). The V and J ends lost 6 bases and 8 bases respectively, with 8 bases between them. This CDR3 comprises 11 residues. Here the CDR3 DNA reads TGTGCCAGCAGGGGGGGGTACACCATATATTTT. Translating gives CASRGGYTIYF.

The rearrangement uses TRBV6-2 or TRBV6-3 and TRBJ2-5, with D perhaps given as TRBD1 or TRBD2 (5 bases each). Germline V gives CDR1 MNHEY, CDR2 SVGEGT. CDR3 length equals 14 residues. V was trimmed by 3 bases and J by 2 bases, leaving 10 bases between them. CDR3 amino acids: CASSYEGQQETQYF. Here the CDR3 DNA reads TGTGCCAGCAGTTATGAGGGGCAACAAGAGACCCAGTACTTC.

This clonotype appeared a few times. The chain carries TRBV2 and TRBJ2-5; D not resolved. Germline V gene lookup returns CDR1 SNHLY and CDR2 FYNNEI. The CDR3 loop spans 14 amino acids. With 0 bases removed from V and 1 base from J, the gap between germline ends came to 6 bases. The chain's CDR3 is CASSEAGAQETQYF. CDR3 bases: TGTGCCAGCAGTGAAGCTGGAGCCCAAGAGACCCAGTACTTC.

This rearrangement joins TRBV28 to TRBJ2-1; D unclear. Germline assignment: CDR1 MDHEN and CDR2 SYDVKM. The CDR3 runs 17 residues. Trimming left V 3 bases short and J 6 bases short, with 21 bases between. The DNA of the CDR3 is TGTGCCAGCAGTTTCGAATTGACATCCACCCGAGGCAATGAGCAGTTCTTC. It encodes CASSFELTSTRGNEQFF.

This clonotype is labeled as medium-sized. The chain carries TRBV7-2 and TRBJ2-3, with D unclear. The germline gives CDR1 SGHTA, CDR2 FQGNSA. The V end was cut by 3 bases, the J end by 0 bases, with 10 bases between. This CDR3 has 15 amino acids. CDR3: CASSFIAGSTDTQYF. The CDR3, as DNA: TGTGCCAGCAGCTTTATTGCCGGGAGCACAGATACGCAGTATTTT.

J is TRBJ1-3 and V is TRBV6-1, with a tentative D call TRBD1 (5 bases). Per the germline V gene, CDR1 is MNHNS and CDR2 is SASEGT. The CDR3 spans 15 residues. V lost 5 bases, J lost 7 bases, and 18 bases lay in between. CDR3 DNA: TGTGCCAGCAGTCAAGGGACTGGAGAATTTAACACCATATATTTT. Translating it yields CASSQGTGEFNTIYF.

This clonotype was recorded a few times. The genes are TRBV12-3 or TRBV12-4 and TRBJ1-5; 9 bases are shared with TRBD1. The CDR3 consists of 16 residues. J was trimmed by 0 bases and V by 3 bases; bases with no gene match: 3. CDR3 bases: TGTGCCAGCAGTTTTGCGGGACAGGGTAGCAATCAGCCCCAGCATTTT. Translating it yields CASSFAGQGSNQPQHF.

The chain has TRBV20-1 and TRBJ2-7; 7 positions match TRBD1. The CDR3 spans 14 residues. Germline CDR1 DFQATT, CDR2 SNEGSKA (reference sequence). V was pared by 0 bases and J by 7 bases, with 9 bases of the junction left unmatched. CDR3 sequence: CSAREQGLSREQYF. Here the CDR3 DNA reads TGCAGTGCTAGAGAACAGGGGCTCTCGAGGGAGCAGTACTTC.